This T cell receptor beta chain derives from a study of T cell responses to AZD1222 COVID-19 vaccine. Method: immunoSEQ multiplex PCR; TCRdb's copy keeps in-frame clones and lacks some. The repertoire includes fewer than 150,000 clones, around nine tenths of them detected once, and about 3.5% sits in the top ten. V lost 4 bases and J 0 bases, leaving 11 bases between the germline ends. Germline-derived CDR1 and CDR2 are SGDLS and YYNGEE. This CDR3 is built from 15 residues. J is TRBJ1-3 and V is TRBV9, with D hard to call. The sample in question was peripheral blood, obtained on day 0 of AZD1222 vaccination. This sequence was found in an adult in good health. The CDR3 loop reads CASSTDVVSGNTIYF. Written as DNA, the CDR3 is TGTGCCAGCAGCACAGATGTTGTCTCTGGAAACACCATATATTTT.